These 13 T cell receptor beta chains came from one sample sequenced in a study of blood T cell repertoires in COVID-19. Assay: immunoSEQ multiplex PCR; the TCRdb copy retains only in-frame clones and omits some. Altogether some 45,000 clones are present, roughly 87% being singletons, with the ten largest covering about 16%. Sequencing was performed on peripheral blood. The receptor source for this set is a man in his 60s with active COVID-19.

The V call is TRBV28, the J call TRBJ1-2; possible D gene TRBD1, 5 bases. The ends were cut back, 6 bases at V and 4 bases at J, with 12 bases in the middle. The CDR3 length is 13 residues. The germline V gene has CDR1 MDHEN and CDR2 SYDVKM. The CDR3 nucleotides read TGTGCCAGCAGCTCGGGGGTCACCTATGGCTACACCTTC. Amino acids: CASSSGVTYGYTF.

The V call is TRBV6-2 or TRBV6-3, the J call TRBJ2-7; TRBD1 aligns across 7 bases. Trimming at V came to 1 base and at J to 3 bases, leaving 6 bases not matched to a gene. Germline V gene sequence: CDR1 MNHEY, CDR2 SVGEGT. There are 15 residues in the CDR3. The CDR3: CASSYWGQGDYEQYF. CDR3 DNA: TGTGCCAGCAGTTACTGGGGGCAGGGGGACTACGAGCAGTACTTC.

This clone was seen only once. The J gene is TRBJ2-7, the V gene TRBV4-2, with D perhaps TRBD1 (7 bases). V was shortened by 3 bases and J by 3 bases, with 15 bases between the two germline ends. Germline CDR1 reads LGHNA; CDR2 reads YNFKEQ. The CDR3 totals 15 residues. The CDR3 reads CASSQRDSGDYEQYF. CDR3 DNA sequence: TGTGCCAGCAGCCAGCGGGACAGCGGAGACTACGAGCAGTACTTC.

The CDR3, as DNA: TGTGCCAGCAGCAAAAGGGACAGGGGGCCTACTGAAGCTTTCTTT. Translation gives CASSKRDRGPTEAFF. The chain uses TRBV21-1 and TRBJ1-1; the tabulated D call, TRBD1, remains unverified against the DNA. TRBV21-1 represents a pseudogene. This CDR3 has 15 amino acids.

V gene TRBV3-1 (or the pseudogene TRBV3-2) combines with J gene TRBJ2-7; D might be TRBD2 (6 bases). Trimming removed 4 bases at V and 0 bases at J, with 13 bases between. CDR1 and CDR2 (germline): LGHDT, YNNKEL (reference sequence). The CDR3 runs to 15 residues. CDR3 DNA: TGTGCCAGCAGCCGAAGGGGAGGTAGCTCCTACGAGCAGTACTTC. It specifies CASSRRGGSSYEQYF.

The chain uses TRBV7-2 and TRBJ1-1; D may be TRBD1 (6 bases). Germline V gene sequence: CDR1 SGHTA, CDR2 FQGNSA. The V and J ends lost 5 bases and 0 bases respectively, with 10 bases between them. This CDR3 spans 14 amino acids. The CDR3 protein is CASSRDMMNTEAFF. The CDR3 DNA follows: TGTGCCAGCAGCCGGGACATGATGAACACTGAAGCTTTCTTT.

The rearrangement links TRBV19 to TRBJ2-5, with 9 bases identical to TRBD2. From germline, CDR1 is LNHDA and CDR2 SQIVND (reference sequence). This CDR3 contains 16 residues. The ends lost 1 base at V and 2 bases at J; junction bases unmatched: 5. DNA for the CDR3: TGTGCCAGTAGTATAGTAGCGACTAGCGGACAAGAGACCCAGTACTTC. It is translated as CASSIVATSGQETQYF.

The chain carries TRBV20-1 and TRBJ1-4; D unresolved. Germline values: CDR1 DFQATT, CDR2 SNEGSKA (reference sequence). This CDR3 is built from 11 residues. Between the trimmed V and J ends, which lost 5 bases and 8 bases, there was a span of 9 bases. The CDR3 here is CSAAPREKLFF. The CDR3 coding sequence is TGCAGTGCTGCCCCTCGGGAAAAACTGTTTTTT.

This chain joins TRBV27 and TRBJ1-2; possible D gene TRBD1, 5 bases. V lost 4 bases and J lost 0, with 9 bases in between. This CDR3 spans 14 amino acids. CDR1 is MNHEY and CDR2 is SMNVEV in the germline V gene (reference sequence). The CDR3, as DNA: TGTGCCAGCAGTTCGGCAGGGTCTAACTATGGCTACACCTTC. Translated, it gives CASSSAGSNYGYTF.

This chain joins TRBV15 and TRBJ2-5, with D perhaps TRBD1 (5 bases). The CDR3 sequence is 16 residues long. From germline, CDR1 is LNHNV and CDR2 YYDKDF (reference sequence). Trimming cost V 0 bases and J 2 bases, with 13 bases left between them. The chain's CDR3 is CATSRDGHNSQETQYF. CDR3 nucleotide sequence: TGTGCCACCAGCAGAGATGGACACAACTCACAAGAGACCCAGTACTTC.

The chain couples TRBV5-8 to TRBJ1-4, with D hard to call. There are 16 residues in the CDR3. In germline, CDR1 is SGHTS, CDR2 YDEGEE. With 0 bases removed from V and 0 bases from J, the gap between germline ends came to 9 bases. Written as DNA, the CDR3 is TGTGCCAGCAGCTTGGATTCGGGGTCAACTAATGAAAAACTGTTTTTT. Protein sequence: CASSLDSGSTNEKLFF. Complete variable domain (other parts from reference TRBV5-8 and TRBJ1-4): EAGVTQSPTHLIKTRGQQATLRCSPISGHTSVYWYQQALGLGLQFLLWYDEGEERNRGNFPPRFSGRQFPNYSSELNVNALELEDSALYLCASSLDSGSTNEKLFFGSGTQLSVL.

J is TRBJ2-2 and V is TRBV28; D may be TRBD1 (8 bases). CDR1 is MDHEN and CDR2 is SYDVKM in the germline V gene. The CDR3 loop spans 15 amino acids. V was trimmed by 5 bases and J by 5 bases, leaving 15 bases between them. This chain's CDR3 is CASSPPQGGTGELFF. CDR3 coding DNA: TGTGCCAGCAGTCCCCCACAGGGGGGGACCGGGGAGCTGTTTTTT.

The chain has TRBV5-4 and TRBJ1-1; D perhaps matches TRBD1 (5 bases). The CDR3 is 14 residues long. The V gene's germline CDR1 is SGHNT and CDR2 YYREEE (reference sequence). Trimming removed 1 base from V and 3 bases from J, with 10 bases in between. The CDR3 region has the DNA TGTGCCAGCAGCTTGTCCGGGGGTGACACTGAAGCTTTCTTT. Protein sequence: CASSLSGGDTEAFF.